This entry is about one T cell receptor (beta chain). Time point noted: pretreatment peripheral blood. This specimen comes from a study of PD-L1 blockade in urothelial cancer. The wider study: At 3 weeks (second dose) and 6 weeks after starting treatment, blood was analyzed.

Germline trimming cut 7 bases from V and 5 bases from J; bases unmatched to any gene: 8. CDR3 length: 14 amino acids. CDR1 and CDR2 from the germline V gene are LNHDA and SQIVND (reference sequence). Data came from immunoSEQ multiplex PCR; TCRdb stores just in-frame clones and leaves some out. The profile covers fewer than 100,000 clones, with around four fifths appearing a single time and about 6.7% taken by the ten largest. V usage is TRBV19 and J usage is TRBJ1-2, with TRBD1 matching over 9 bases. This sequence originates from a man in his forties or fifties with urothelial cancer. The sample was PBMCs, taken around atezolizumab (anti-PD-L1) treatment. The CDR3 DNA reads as TGTGCCAGTAATATTGGACAGGGGAATTATGGCTACACCTTC. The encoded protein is CASNIGQGNYGYTF.